This entry is about one TCR beta chain. It lacks a known antigen. Base-call qualities are not available, and no considerably larger clone is one nucleotide away. TCRbeta CDR3 regions were amplified from genomic DNA using the immunoSEQ Assay, a bias-controlled multiplex PCR. The authors' analysis ran thus. The number of nucleated cells in each sample was estimated by amplification of reference gene primers within the assay. To quantify the absolute abundance of each unique TCRbeta CDR3 rearrangement, sequence reads were collapsed and filtered. For each sample, productive Simpson clonality was calculated as the square root of Simpson's diversity index across productive rearrangements. Drawn from immuneACCESS, this table holds only the in-frame rearrangements with V and J called that TCRdb kept. Clones are partly lost; checked studies trace under half to an unresolved V gene and leave the rest unexplained. Clone size and V and J calls were adopted from that table, with D and trimming inferred from the DNA. This sample comprises a few hundred thousand clones, 70% to 90% of them detected only once. In total, the top ten clones hold less than 2.5% of the sample.

The trim is 2 bases for V and 0 bases for J, with a gap of 14 bases between the germline ends. Via the germline V gene, CDR1 is LGHNT and CDR2 FRNRAP. From cysteine to phenylalanine, the CDR3 is 17 amino acids long. Here the CDR3 DNA is all that survives: 51 bases in frame from base 1. Participants in the prospective study were aged roughly 18 to 90 years, lived in 20 to 30 United States geographic areas, and enrolled through a virtual design. In the prospective study, participants were assigned to cohorts based on the clinical history participants reported in a screening survey and a study questionnaire. Recovered participants in ImmuneRACE Cohort 3 were defined as having two consecutive negative NP/OP PCR tests, clearance from a healthcare professional, or resolution of symptoms. Mobile phlebotomists in the prospective study collected whole blood, serum and a nasopharyngeal or oropharyngeal swab from every participant. Additional blood draws and questionnaires over a 2-month period could optionally be provided by prospective study participants. Before DNA extraction, blood samples from the prospective study were shipped at room temperature or frozen.

The data derive from a study of blood T cell repertoires in COVID-19 (dated by TCRdb to about 2020). Regarding the study in general: The collaborator samples originated in the United States, Italy and Spain and spanned the acute and convalescent phases of COVID-19. The material from the prospective study consisted of cDNA or gDNA derived from T cells, B-cell-depleted T cells, or PBMCs. Deeply sampled blood TCRbeta repertoires from subjects exposed to, actively infected with, or recovered from COVID-19 were included in the dataset. The repertoires were released in a freely available public database intended as a resource for research on the immune response to SARS-CoV-2. Samples came from the ongoing ImmuneRACE study (first 160 participants) plus 1,254 subjects from 6 global collaborators. Sample metadata almost always included a de-identified subject ID, COVID-19 status, age in years and sex. Where available, HLA class I and class II types were obtained from metadata supplied by the sample provider rather than from assay-based typing. What the research found in general, with its limitations: The quantity of clinical and demographic metadata differed by source and by participant and was supplied without curation.

Rearrangement joined TRBV12-5 to TRBJ2-1, with no D gene named confidently. The sequence was collected from a man aged 30 to 45 who had recovered from COVID-19. The sequencing sample was made of PBMCs or T cells enriched from blood (not recorded which). Here is the DNA: TGTGCTAGTGGTTTGAAACGGCCGGAGAGCTCCTACAATGAGCAGTTCTTC. Translated, it gives CASGLKRPESSYNEQFF.